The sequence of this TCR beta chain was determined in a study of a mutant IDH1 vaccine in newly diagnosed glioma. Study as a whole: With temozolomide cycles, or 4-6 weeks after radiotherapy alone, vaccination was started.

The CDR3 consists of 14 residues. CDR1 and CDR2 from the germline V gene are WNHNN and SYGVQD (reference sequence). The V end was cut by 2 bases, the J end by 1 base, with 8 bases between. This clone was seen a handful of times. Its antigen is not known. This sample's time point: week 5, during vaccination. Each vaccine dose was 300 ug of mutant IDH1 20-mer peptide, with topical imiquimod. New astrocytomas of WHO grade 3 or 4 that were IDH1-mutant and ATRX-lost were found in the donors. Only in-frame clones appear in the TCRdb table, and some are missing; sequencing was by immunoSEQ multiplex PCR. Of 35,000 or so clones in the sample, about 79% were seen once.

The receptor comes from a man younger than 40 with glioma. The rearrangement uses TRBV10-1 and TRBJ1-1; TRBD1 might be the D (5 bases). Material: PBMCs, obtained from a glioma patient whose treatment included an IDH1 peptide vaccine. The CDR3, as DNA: TGCGCCAGCAGTGAGGCAGGGCCGAACACTGAAGCTTTCTTT. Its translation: CASSEAGPNTEAFF.